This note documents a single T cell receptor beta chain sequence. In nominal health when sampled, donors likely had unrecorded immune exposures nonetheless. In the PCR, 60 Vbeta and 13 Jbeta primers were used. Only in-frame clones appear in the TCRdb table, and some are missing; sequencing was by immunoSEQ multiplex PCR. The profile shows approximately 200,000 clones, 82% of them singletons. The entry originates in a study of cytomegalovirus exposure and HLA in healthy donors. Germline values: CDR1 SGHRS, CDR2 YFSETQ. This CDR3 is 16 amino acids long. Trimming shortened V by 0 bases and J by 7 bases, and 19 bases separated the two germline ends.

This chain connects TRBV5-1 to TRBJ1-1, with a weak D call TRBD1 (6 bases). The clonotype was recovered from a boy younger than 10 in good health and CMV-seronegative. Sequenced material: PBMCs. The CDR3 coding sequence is TGCGCCAGCAGCTTGGTGACTTCGGGACAATTTGTTGAAGCTTTCTTT. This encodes CASSLVTSGQFVEAFF.